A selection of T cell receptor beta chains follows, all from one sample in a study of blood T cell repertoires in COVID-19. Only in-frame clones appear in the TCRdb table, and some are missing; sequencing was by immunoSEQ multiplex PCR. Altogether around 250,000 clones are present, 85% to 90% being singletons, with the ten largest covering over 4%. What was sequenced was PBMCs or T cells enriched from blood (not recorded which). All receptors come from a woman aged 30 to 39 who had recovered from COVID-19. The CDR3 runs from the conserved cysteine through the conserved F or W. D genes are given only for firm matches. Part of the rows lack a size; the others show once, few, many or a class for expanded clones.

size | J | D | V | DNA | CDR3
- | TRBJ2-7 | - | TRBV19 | TGTGCCAGTGGACAGTGGGCCTCCAGATCCTACGAGCAGTACTTC | CASGQWASRSYEQYF
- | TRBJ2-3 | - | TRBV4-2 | TGTGCCAGCAGCCAAGAGGCCCGCACAGATACGCAGTATTTT | CASSQEARTDTQYF
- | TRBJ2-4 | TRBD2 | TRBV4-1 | TGCGCCAGCAGCCATCCCGGGAGTAGCGGGAAGAACATTCAGTACTTC | CASSHPGSSGKNIQYF
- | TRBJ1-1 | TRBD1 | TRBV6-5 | TGTGCCGTAAAGAGGGGCAGGGGGCTGAACACTGAAGCTTTCTTT | CAVKRGRGLNTEAFF
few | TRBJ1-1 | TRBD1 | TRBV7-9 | TGTGCCAGCAGCTTAGGGACAGGAATTGAAGCTTTCTTT | CASSLGTGIEAFF
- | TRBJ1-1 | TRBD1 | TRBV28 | TGTGCCAGCAGTTTGGGACAGGCTACCTGGTGGGCTTTCTTT | CASSLGQATWWAFF
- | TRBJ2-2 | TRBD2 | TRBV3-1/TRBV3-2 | TGTGCCAGCAGCCAACATCCGGGACTAGCGGGAGTTACCGGGGAGCTGTTTTTT | CASSQHPGLAGVTGELFF
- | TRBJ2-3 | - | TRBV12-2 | TGTGCAAGTCGCTTCTCCAGCCAGCGTGAGCTTACAGATACGCAGTATTTT | CASRFSSQRELTDTQYF
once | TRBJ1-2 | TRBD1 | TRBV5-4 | TGTGCCAGCAGCTTGGTCCGGGACAGCTACTATGGCTACACCTTC | CASSLVRDSYYGYTF
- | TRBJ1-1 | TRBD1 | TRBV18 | TGTGCCAGCGGAAGGGGGCAGGCTTTCTTT | CASGRGQAFF
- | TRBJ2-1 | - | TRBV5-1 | TGCGCCAGCAGCTTTCGTAGAGGAACCTCCTACAATGAGCAGTTCTTC | CASSFRRGTSYNEQFF
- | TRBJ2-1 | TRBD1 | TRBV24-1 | TGTGCCACCAGTGCGGGACAGGCGGTGGAGCAGTTCTTC | CATSAGQAVEQFF
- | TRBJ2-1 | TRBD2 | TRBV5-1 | TGCGCCAGCAGTCTCGGACTAGCGGGTTACAATGAGCAGTTCTTC | CASSLGLAGYNEQFF